The subject of this entry is one T cell receptor (beta chain). The antigen this receptor binds is unknown. It has no much larger one-base neighbor in the sample; base qualities were not kept. The TCR beta CDR3 regions were amplified from the RNA transcripts. For the first round of RT-PCR on the TCR CDR3, the HTBI primer set was used together with the Qiagen OneStep RT-PCR kit. Libraries were constructed in a second round of multiplex PCR, after which size selection and purification were performed. The libraries were sequenced on an Illumina HiSeq2000 using paired-end 100 bp reads. In the original analysis: Raw data were processed with SOAPnuke, discarding reads with adapters, uncalled bases, mean Phred below 15, or no exact constant-primer or identifier match. COPE v1.2.5 was used to merge high-quality paired reads, and clonotypes were defined as unique nucleotide sequences. Clonotypes were aligned to IMGT TRBV, TRBD and TRBJ reference segments using MiTCR v1.1. Only V-J combinations with frequency above 0.0001, covering roughly 99% of repertoires, were analysed. The TCS score was defined as F50 (clonal expansion) divided by E x V (chaos), with BLOSUM62-based TCRdist calculated between CDR3 peptides within each V-J. Welch's t-statistics and random forest reduced around 550 V-J features to under 15, which were used in a naive Bayes classifier (R e1071). Starting from the raw public reads, TCRdb applied fastp trimming at Q25, assembled clones with MiXCR and retained in-frame beta chains. Identical CDR3 proteins give one entry, which carries the most common genes and DNA. The V and J calls, along with clone size, are taken from TCRdb and not from the paper's own processing. The sample table contains roughly 510,000 distinct CDR3 sequences; only one count was recorded for around 20% of them. Clones ranked in the top ten supply approximately 26% of the sample.

A patient counted as having stable Graves' hyperthyroidism if no progression to ophthalmopathy occurred over 18 months of follow-up. Hyperthyroidism patients were aged 18 to 65 years and newly diagnosed, with disease duration of less than 2 months. Exclusion was applied to patients with uncontrolled infections, other autoimmune diseases, pregnancy or lactation. Clinical symptoms, serum thyroxine and TRAb, thyroid ultrasound, and orbital computed tomography formed the basis for the diagnoses. Ficoll-Paque density gradient centrifugation was used to isolate PBMCs from about 9.4 ml of fresh peripheral blood. Total RNA was extracted using Trizol reagent, and RNA quality was assessed on an Agilent 2100 Bioanalyzer. The trim is 2 bases for V and 10 bases for J, with a gap of 20 bases between the germline ends. CDR1 and CDR2 are read off the germline V gene as MNHEY and SVGAGI. The CDR3 goes from the cysteine to the phenylalanine over 15 residues. Just the 45-base CDR3 DNA is kept, in frame starting at base 1.

This entry comes from a study of T cells in Graves' hyperthyroidism and ophthalmopathy (dated by TCRdb to about 2019). Regarding the study in general: Peripheral blood samples were taken at initial diagnosis, before any treatment was given. TCR V-J signatures able to tell the groups apart were searched for in a discovery cohort of approximately 95 patients, of whom under 45 had Graves' ophthalmopathy and 57 had stable Graves' hyperthyroidism. An independent validation cohort of 18 to 20 hyperthyroidism patients and approximately 17 patients who later progressed to ophthalmopathy tested prospective prediction of ophthalmopathy. For training and testing, the 100 or so patients in the discovery cohort were randomly divided in a 7:3 ratio. In addition, the study compared T-cell repertoires in thyroid tissue and in blood from six Graves' hyperthyroidism patients. After blood sampling, hyperthyroidism patients were treated with methimazole at a starting dose of 30 mg daily, and ophthalmopathy patients were treated with high-dose intravenous methylprednisolone. The paper describes TCR Vbeta CDR3 sequencing of 130 to 150 peripheral blood samples, made up of 43 ophthalmopathy patients, more than 70 hyperthyroidism patients and roughly 17 progressor patients. Overall study outcomes, separate from this receptor: Most expanded thyroid clonotypes (frequency above 0.001) were also detected in blood, a finding suggesting that blood repertoires may reflect thyroid immune responses. During validation, the model predicted progression to ophthalmopathy a median of about 5.9 months ahead of onset, with 60% to 71% sensitivity and under 85% specificity. Sample size was not statistically predetermined, and investigators were not blinded to group allocation. In cross-validation, a model built on a 13 V-J signature told ophthalmopathy apart from stable hyperthyroidism with just under 90% sensitivity and approximately 81% specificity, and in testing the same model reached 80%/75%.

The chain links TRBV6-5 with TRBJ1-1; the D gene lacks a confident call. Sequencing used blood. This TCR came from a man aged 18 to 35 with Graves' hyperthyroidism. The CDR3 loop reads CASSYELSGRGLAFF. The bases are TGTGCCAGCAGTTACGAGTTGAGCGGAAGAGGGTTAGCTTTCTTT.